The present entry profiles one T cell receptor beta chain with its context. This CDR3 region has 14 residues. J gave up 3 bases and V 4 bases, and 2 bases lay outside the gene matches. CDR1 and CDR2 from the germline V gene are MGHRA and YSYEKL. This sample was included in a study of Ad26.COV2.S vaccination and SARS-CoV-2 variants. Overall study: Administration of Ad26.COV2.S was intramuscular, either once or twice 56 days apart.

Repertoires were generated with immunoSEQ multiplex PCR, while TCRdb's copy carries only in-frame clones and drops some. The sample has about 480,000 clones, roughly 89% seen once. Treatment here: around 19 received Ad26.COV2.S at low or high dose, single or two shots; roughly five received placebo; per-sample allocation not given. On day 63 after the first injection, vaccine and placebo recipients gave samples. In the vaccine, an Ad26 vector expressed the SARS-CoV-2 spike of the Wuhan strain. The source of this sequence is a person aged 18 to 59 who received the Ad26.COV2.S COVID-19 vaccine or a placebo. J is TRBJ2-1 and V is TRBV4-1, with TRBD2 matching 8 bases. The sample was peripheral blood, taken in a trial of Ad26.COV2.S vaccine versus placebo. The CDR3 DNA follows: TGCGCCAGCAGCCTGGGACTAGGCTACAATGAGCAGTTCTTC. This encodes CASSLGLGYNEQFF.